A selection of T cell receptor beta chains follows, all from one sample in a study of radiotherapy plus CTLA-4 blockade in lung cancer. The table came from immunoSEQ multiplex PCR; TCRdb's copy has only in-frame clones and leaves some out. Seen here are 50,000 or so clones, approximately 79% observed once, and the top ten hold about 2.9%. This specimen was peripheral blood, taken from a patient treated with radiotherapy plus ipilimumab. These TCRs come from a human donor with non-small cell lung cancer who had a partial response to radiotherapy plus ipilimumab. Each CDR3 is given with its conserved first and last residue. A D gene is named only where the DNA matches it firmly.

D: NA
J: TRBJ1-1
V: TRBV19
CDR3: CASSIGKTNTEAFF

D: TRBD1
J: TRBJ2-2
V: TRBV5-1
CDR3: CASSLQGFTGELFF

D: TRBD1
J: TRBJ2-7
V: TRBV6-5
CDR3: CASSYSGTGGEQYF

D: NA
J: TRBJ1-4
V: TRBV28
CDR3: CASSLAQGINEKLFF

D: TRBD1
J: TRBJ2-1
V: TRBV27
CDR3: CASSFRIGQGPEQFF

D: NA
J: TRBJ2-2
V: TRBV19
CDR3: CASRGHPTGELFF

D: TRBD1
J: TRBJ2-6
V: TRBV7-6
CDR3: CASSQLGQTRGANVLTF

D: TRBD1
J: TRBJ1-1
V: TRBV4-2
CDR3: CASSPKDRAYGEAFF

D: TRBD2
J: TRBJ2-2
V: TRBV7-3
CDR3: CASSLYPGGNTGELFF

D: TRBD1
J: TRBJ1-5
V: TRBV19
CDR3: CASIDTGVSNQPQHF

D: NA
J: TRBJ2-5
V: TRBV7-6
CDR3: CASSKGGASQETQYF

D: NA
J: TRBJ2-7
V: TRBV6-5
CDR3: CASRGLFLVDEQYF

D: NA
J: TRBJ2-7
V: TRBV28
CDR3: CASSLSPGEQYF

D: TRBD1
J: TRBJ2-1
V: TRBV5-1
CDR3: CASSPNRGIRDNEQFF

D: TRBD1
J: TRBJ2-7
V: TRBV11-1
CDR3: CASSLVTGVNYEQYF

D: NA
J: TRBJ2-2
V: TRBV9
CDR3: CASSVEGVNTGELFF

D: TRBD2
J: TRBJ2-1
V: TRBV29-1
CDR3: CSSGGDNEQFF

D: TRBD1
J: TRBJ1-2
V: TRBV30
CDR3: CAWTKGQTNYGYTF

D: TRBD1
J: TRBJ1-1
V: TRBV2
CDR3: CASSGGPGTGVASTEAFF

D: NA
J: TRBJ1-1
V: TRBV15
CDR3: CATSIRPGAEAFF